These 28 T cell receptor beta chains originate from one sample sequenced in a study of T cells in Graves' hyperthyroidism and ophthalmopathy. RNA transcripts provided the source from which TCR beta CDR3 regions were amplified. The primer set for the first-round RT-PCR of the TCR CDR3 was HTBI. TCRdb passed the multiplex PCR reads through MiXCR, listing each CDR3 protein once. The table has 390,000 or so distinct CDR3 sequences, around 15% seen once. Sequenced material: blood. The source of these receptors is a man between 18 and 35 years old with Graves' ophthalmopathy.

This clonotype was observed many times. The genes are TRBV7-6 and TRBJ1-4, with D tentatively TRBD1 (5 bases). Germline lookup yields CDR1 SGHVS and CDR2 FNYEAQ. The length of the CDR3 is 12 residues. Between the trimmed V and J ends, which lost 8 bases and 8 bases, there was a span of 12 bases. CDR3 bases: TGTGCCAGCCGGGGGGAGGGCGAAAAACTGTTTTTT. This translates into CASRGEGEKLFF.

This clonotype was recorded many times. The chain combines TRBV30 with TRBJ1-1, with D unresolved. The germline CDR1 and CDR2 sequences are GTSNPN and SVGIG (reference sequence). Trimming took 3 bases from V and 7 from J, leaving 12 bases between them. CDR3 length equals 12 residues. CDR3 sequence reads: CAWSLNTVEAFF. CDR3 in DNA: TGTGCCTGGAGCTTGAATACGGTTGAAGCTTTCTTT.

This clonotype was counted many times. The J gene is TRBJ2-7, the V gene TRBV5-1; D gene uncertain. CDR3 length equals 14 residues. Germline CDR1 reads SGHRS; CDR2 reads YFSETQ. V was pared by 6 bases and J by 4 bases, with 17 bases between. CDR3 in amino acids: CASTMVPGLYEQYF. In DNA form, the CDR3 reads TGCGCCAGCACCATGGTCCCCGGATTATACGAGCAGTACTTC.

This clonotype has a count of ten or more. This chain joins TRBV10-3 and TRBJ1-6, with 10 positions matching TRBD1. This CDR3 is built from 15 residues. The V gene end was trimmed by 0 bases and the J gene end by 9 bases; junction bases not matched to a gene: 2. Germline V gives CDR1 ENHRY, CDR2 SYGVKD. The CDR3 loop is CAISESGTGVSPLHF. The CDR3 nucleotides are TGTGCCATCAGTGAGTCCGGGACAGGGGTTTCACCCCTCCACTTT.

This clonotype was counted a few times. V gene TRBV10-2 combines with J gene TRBJ2-3; TRBD2 agrees at 7 bases. CDR3 size: 15 residues. CDR1 WSHSY and CDR2 SAAADI come from the germline V gene. V shed 6 bases and J 2 bases; nucleotides not matched to a gene: 8. The CDR3 sequence: CASSGSGPLTDTQYF. CDR3 bases: TGCGCCAGCAGCGGTAGCGGGCCCCTCACAGATACGCAGTATTTT.

This clonotype was detected ten times or more. The genes are TRBV7-2 and TRBJ1-2; D gene unclear. V gave up 1 base and J gave up 6 bases, with 15 bases separating them. Germline CDR1 SGHTA, CDR2 FQGNSA. CDR3 length equals 15 residues. The CDR3 nucleotides read TGTGCCAGCAGCTTAGAGGGTGGTAGGATTCATGGCTACACCTTC. Translation: CASSLEGGRIHGYTF. Full variable domain (missing parts from reference TRBV7-2 and TRBJ1-2): GAGVSQSPSNKVTEKGKDVELRCDPISGHTALYWYRQSLGQGLEFLIYFQGNSAPDKSGLPSDRFSAERTGGSVSTLTIQRTQQEDSAVYLCASSLEGGRIHGYTFGSGTRLTVV.

This clonotype occurred many times. V usage is TRBV28 and J usage is TRBJ1-1; 8 bases map to TRBD1. The CDR3 length is 14 residues. Germline V lookup: CDR1 MDHEN, CDR2 SYDVKM. J was trimmed by 4 bases and V by 5 bases; bases with no gene match: 6. The CDR3 loop reads CASSPRTGSTEAFF. The CDR3 DNA sequence: TGTGCCAGCAGTCCCCGGACAGGGAGCACTGAAGCTTTCTTT.

This clonotype was found many times. The rearrangement uses TRBV7-9 and TRBJ2-1; maybe TRBD2 (5 bases). The CDR3 covers 14 residues. The V and J ends lost 2 bases and 3 bases respectively, with 8 bases between them. The germline gives CDR1 SEHNR, CDR2 FQNEAQ (reference sequence). The CDR3 DNA reads TGTGCCAGCAGCTTAATCGGGATCTACAATGAGCAGTTCTTC. Protein sequence: CASSLIGIYNEQFF.

This rearrangement joins TRBV6-8 to TRBJ2-7; D is possibly TRBD1 (6 bases). Germline V CDR1 and CDR2: MNHGY, SAAAGT. The CDR3 has 16 amino acids. Trimming took off 2 bases at V and 0 bases at J, with 14 bases between the two ends. The CDR3 bases are TGTGCCAGCAGTTACGGGGGCACATGGAGCTCCTACGAGCAGTACTTC. Encoded protein: CASSYGGTWSSYEQYF.

This sequence joins TRBV19 and TRBJ1-5; D gene unclear. The CDR3 has 16 residues. The V end was cut by 1 base, the J end by 0 bases, with 10 bases between. The germline V gene has CDR1 LNHDA and CDR2 SQIVND (reference sequence). The CDR3 DNA reads TGTGCCAGTAGTATAGTCGGGGTTGGTAGCAATCAGCCCCAGCATTTT. Its protein product is CASSIVGVGSNQPQHF.

V gene TRBV4-1 combines with J gene TRBJ1-2; the match to TRBD1 covers 8 bases. The CDR3 loop spans 18 amino acids. The V segment lost 1 base and the J segment 0 bases; nucleotides outside the gene matches: 10. The germline CDR1 and CDR2 sequences are MGHRA and YSYEKL. The DNA of the CDR3 is TGCGCCAGCAGCCAAGTATCCAGGACAGGGTTAGCTAACTATGGCTACACCTTC. It encodes CASSQVSRTGLANYGYTF.

This clonotype was picked up many times. The V call is TRBV20-1, the J call TRBJ2-1; D perhaps matches TRBD2 (5 bases). CDR1 is DFQATT and CDR2 is SNEGSKA in the germline V gene (reference sequence). V was pared by 3 bases and J by 7 bases, with 13 bases between. This CDR3 has 13 residues. The CDR3 DNA sequence: TGCAGTGCTAGGAGAGGGAGATGGAATGAGCAGTTCTTC. Translated, it gives CSARRGRWNEQFF.

In this sample, this clonotype turned up many times. The rearrangement joins TRBV20-1 to TRBJ2-3, with 8 bases matching TRBD2. This CDR3 region has 15 residues. Trimming removed 7 bases from V and 0 bases from J; junction bases left unmatched: 9. CDR1 is DFQATT and CDR2 is SNEGSKA in the germline V gene (reference sequence). The CDR3 protein is CSVYWASGSTDTQYF. For the CDR3, the DNA is TGCAGTGTCTATTGGGCTAGCGGGAGCACAGATACGCAGTATTTT.

The chain couples TRBV25-1 to TRBJ1-2; unclear D gene. V was clipped by 4 bases and J by 4 bases, with 7 bases between them. CDR1 is MGHDK, CDR2 SYGVNS, per germline. This CDR3 comprises 12 residues. DNA for the CDR3: TGTGCCAGCAGTGGGGCAGGCTATGGCTACACCTTC. This encodes CASSGAGYGYTF.

This clonotype was observed many times. V usage is TRBV12-3 or TRBV12-4 and J usage is TRBJ1-6; the D is unclear. This CDR3 spans 13 amino acids. Trimming removed 7 bases from V and 7 bases from J, with 11 bases in between. The CDR3 sequence: CASTSFGNSPLHF. Written as DNA, the CDR3 is TGTGCCAGCACCTCGTTCGGGAATTCACCCCTCCACTTT.

This clonotype has ten or more counts. The chain combines TRBV12-3 or TRBV12-4 with TRBJ2-2; D is unresolved. V lost 6 bases, J lost 7 bases, and 9 bases lay in between. This CDR3 contains 12 residues. The CDR3 protein is CASSPGIGELFF. CDR3 coding DNA: TGTGCCAGCAGCCCTGGGATCGGGGAGCTGTTTTTT.

This clonotype was recorded at least ten times. The CDR3 DNA sequence: TGTGCCAGCAGTGTAGCGGGGAAAGAGACCCAGTACTTC. It is translated as CASSVAGKETQYF. This sequence joins TRBV6-1 and TRBJ2-5, with TRBD2 matching over 8 bases. Losses at the gene ends were 4 bases for V and 3 bases for J; bases not matched to a gene: 1. CDR3 length: 13 amino acids. Germline-derived CDR1 and CDR2 are MNHNS and SASEGT.

The chain links TRBV25-1 to TRBJ2-3; D remains unclear. V dropped 0 bases and J dropped 2 bases, with 3 bases sitting between them. Germline CDR1 and CDR2: MGHDK and SYGVNS. The CDR3 is made up of 13 amino acids. DNA for the CDR3: TGTGCCAGCAGTGAATATAACACAGATACGCAGTATTTT. Translation gives CASSEYNTDTQYF.

In this sample, this clonotype turned up many times. The V and J genes are TRBV6-1 and TRBJ2-3; 11 nucleotides align to TRBD2. The trim removed 6 bases at V and 4 bases at J, leaving 6 bases unmatched. Germline values: CDR1 MNHNS, CDR2 SASEGT. The CDR3 is 15 amino acids. The CDR3 nucleotides are TGTGCCAGCAGCATGACTAGCGGGATATCAGATACGCAGTATTTT. This encodes CASSMTSGISDTQYF.

This clonotype showed up many times. This chain joins TRBV11-2 and TRBJ1-1; no firm D call. The CDR3 totals 15 residues. Germline V lookup: CDR1 SGHAT, CDR2 FQNNGV. The ends were cut back, 1 base at V and 6 bases at J, with 15 bases in the middle. CDR3 nucleotide sequence: TGTGCCAGCAGCTTAGTGCCAGGACCCTTGCCTGAAGCTTTCTTT. Its translation is CASSLVPGPLPEAFF.

This clonotype was detected many times. The chain joins TRBV20-1 to TRBJ2-1; D is uncertain. Trimming stripped 6 bases from V and 4 bases from J, with 10 bases between. The CDR3 contains 12 residues. Germline V lookup: CDR1 DFQATT, CDR2 SNEGSKA (reference sequence). The CDR3 loop reads CSAGWVYNEQFF. The CDR3 coding sequence is TGCAGTGCGGGGTGGGTATACAATGAGCAGTTCTTC.

Comments on this clonotype: One base away lies a much larger clone, so this may be a sequencing read error. The chain joins TRBV12-3 or TRBV12-4 to TRBJ2-1; D uncertain. V lost 5 bases and J 0 bases, leaving 11 bases between the germline ends. This CDR3 comprises 15 residues. The CDR3 protein is CASSMGQNSYNEQFF. CDR3 DNA: TGTGCCAGCAGTATGGGTCAAAACTCCTACAATGAGCAGTTCTTC.

This clonotype was observed at least ten times. The gene calls are TRBV30 and TRBJ2-7, with D possibly matching TRBD2 (6 bases). Germline V CDR1 and CDR2: GTSNPN, SVGIG (reference sequence). V was trimmed by 6 bases and J by 1 base, leaving 16 bases between them. The CDR3 totals 14 residues. Here the CDR3 DNA reads TGTGCCTGTCCAAAGGAGGGAGGATCCTACGAGCAGTACTTC. Its translation is CACPKEGGSYEQYF.

With respect to this clonotype: Because the CDR3 is missing its conserved closing phenylalanine or tryptophan, this is likely a read error. The chain uses TRBV7-9 and TRBJ2-7, with 9 bases aligning to TRBD1. Per germline, CDR1 SEHNR and CDR2 FQNEAQ (reference sequence). The length of the CDR3 is 13 residues. The trim removed 6 bases at V and 3 bases at J, leaving 3 bases unmatched. The CDR3 spells CASRGQGRYEQYL. CDR3 DNA: TGTGCCAGCAGAGGACAGGGGCGCTACGAGCAGTACCTC.

The rearrangement uses TRBV20-1 and TRBJ1-4; perhaps TRBD1 as D (6 bases). The CDR3 is made up of 15 amino acids. Per germline, CDR1 DFQATT and CDR2 SNEGSKA (reference sequence). Trimming took 2 bases from V and 8 from J, leaving 18 bases between them. CDR3 residues: CSARSTTGGYEKLFF. CDR3 coding DNA: TGCAGTGCTAGATCAACGACAGGTGGTTACGAAAAACTGTTTTTT.

This clonotype was detected ten times or more. The chain couples TRBV20-1 to TRBJ2-7; 8 bases agree with TRBD1. Germline values: CDR1 DFQATT, CDR2 SNEGSKA (reference sequence). This CDR3 has 13 residues. Unmatched junction bases numbered 4, after V lost 4 bases and J lost 2 bases. CDR3: CSAKGQGPYEQYF. DNA for the CDR3: TGCAGTGCTAAAGGACAGGGCCCCTACGAGCAGTACTTC.

This clonotype was observed many times. The chain combines TRBV7-2 with TRBJ2-2, with D possibly being TRBD2 (6 bases). This CDR3 contains 17 residues. Germline loops: CDR1 SGHTA, CDR2 FQGNSA. V was clipped by 1 base and J by 4 bases, with 16 bases between them. CDR3 amino acids: CASSLVGGGAGTGELFF. CDR3 bases: TGTGCCAGCAGCTTAGTAGGAGGAGGGGCGGGCACCGGGGAGCTGTTTTTT.

This clonotype was counted ten times or more. The J gene is TRBJ1-2, the V gene TRBV20-1; 7 bases map to TRBD1. Looked up from germline, CDR1 is DFQATT and CDR2 is SNEGSKA (reference sequence). V was clipped by 1 base and J by 4 bases; unmatched bases: 15. The CDR3 is 17 residues long. The CDR3 DNA follows: TGCAGTGCTAGAGCGACAGGGAGGGATATGGAATTCTATGGCTACACCTTC. Amino acid sequence: CSARATGRDMEFYGYTF.